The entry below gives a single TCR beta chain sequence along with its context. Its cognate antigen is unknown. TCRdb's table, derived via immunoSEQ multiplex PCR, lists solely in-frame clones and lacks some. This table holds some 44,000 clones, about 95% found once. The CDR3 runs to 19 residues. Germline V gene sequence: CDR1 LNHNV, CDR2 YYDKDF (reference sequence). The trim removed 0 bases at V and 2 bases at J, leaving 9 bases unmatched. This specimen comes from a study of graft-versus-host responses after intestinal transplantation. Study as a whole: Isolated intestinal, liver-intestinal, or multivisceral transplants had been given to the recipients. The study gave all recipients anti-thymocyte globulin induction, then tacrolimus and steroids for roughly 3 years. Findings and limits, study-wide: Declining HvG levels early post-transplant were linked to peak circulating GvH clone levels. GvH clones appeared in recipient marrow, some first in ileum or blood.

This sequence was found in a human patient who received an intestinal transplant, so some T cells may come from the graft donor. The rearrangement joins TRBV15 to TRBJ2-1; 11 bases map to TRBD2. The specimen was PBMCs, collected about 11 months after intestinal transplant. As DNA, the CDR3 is TGTGCCACCAGCAGAGATCTCCCACTAGCGGGAGTCCCCTACAATGAGCAGTTCTTC. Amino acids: CATSRDLPLAGVPYNEQFF.